The sequence of this TCR beta chain was determined in a study of cytomegalovirus exposure and HLA in healthy donors. Trimming took 3 bases from V and 7 from J, leaving 13 bases between them. Germline CDR1 is SGDLS and CDR2 is YYNGEE. The CDR3 length is 13 residues. The PCR made use of 60 Vbeta and 13 Jbeta primers. Produced via immunoSEQ multiplex PCR; TCRdb's table is partial and in-frame only. The sample lists about 150,000 clones, roughly 80% occurring once. The sample taken for sequencing was PBMCs. This clonotype was obtained from a man aged 30 to 45 in good health and CMV-seropositive. V usage is TRBV9 and J usage is TRBJ1-2, with D possibly being TRBD1 (5 bases). In DNA, the CDR3 is TGTGCCAGCAGCGGCGACAGTGTCTGTGGCTACACCTTC. This encodes CASSGDSVCGYTF.